The 9 T cell receptor beta chains listed next were all sequenced from one sample in a study of metastatic and nonmetastatic thyroid tumors. TCRdb reanalyzed the PCR reads with MiXCR. The sample has 85,000 to 95,000 clones, more than 13% seen once. Prior to thyroid surgery, none of the patients had received any treatment. Specimen: blood. Receptors were obtained from a female donor with papillary thyroid cancer or a benign thyroid nodule (not recorded which). Some clones in this sample may be carry-over from other donors' samples.

As concerns this clone: Possible read error: a much larger clone is one base away. Within the sample, other DNA sequences also encode this same CDR3. This sequence joins TRBV20-1 and TRBJ1-2; a weak D match, TRBD1 (5 bases). The CDR3 totals 13 residues. The germline V gene has CDR1 DFQATT and CDR2 SNEGSKA (reference sequence). Trimming shortened V by 5 bases and J by 7 bases, and 17 bases separated the two germline ends. The CDR3 coding sequence is TGCAGTGCTCCTCTAGCAGGGCGTGGTGGCTACACCTTC. It encodes CSAPLAGRGGYTF.

This clone was detected ten times or more. This chain uses TRBV5-1 with TRBJ2-1; the match to TRBD2 covers 10 bases. CDR1 is SGHRS, CDR2 YFSETQ, per germline. The CDR3 has 17 amino acids. V lost 0 bases, J lost 5 bases, and 8 bases stayed unmatched. CDR3 sequence reads: CASSLGPAGGIDNEQFF. The CDR3 nucleotides read TGCGCCAGCAGCTTGGGTCCAGCGGGGGGGATTGACAATGAGCAGTTCTTC. The full variable domain, with the rest looked up from reference TRBV5-1 and TRBJ2-1, is KAGVTQTPRYLIKTRGQQVTLSCSPISGHRSVSWYQQTPGQGLQFLFEYFSETQRNKGNFPGRFSGRQFSNSRSEMNVSTLELGDSALYLCASSLGPAGGIDNEQFFGPGTRLTVL.

This clone appeared a few times. CDR3 in amino acids: CASSLGTSCDQYF. In DNA form, the CDR3 reads TGTGCCAGCAGTTTAGGGACTAGCTGCGATCAGTACTTC. The genes are TRBV12-3 or TRBV12-4 and TRBJ2-7; 8 bases align to TRBD2. The trim removed 1 base at V and 10 bases at J, leaving 6 bases unmatched. The CDR3 totals 13 residues.

The chain combines TRBV20-1 with TRBJ2-7; D is tentatively TRBD1 or TRBD2 (7 bases each). The CDR3 loop spans 10 amino acids. Germline V gene sequence: CDR1 DFQATT, CDR2 SNEGSKA (reference sequence). In nucleotides, the CDR3 is TGCAGCCCCCAGGGGGGGGAGCAGTACTTC. It is translated as CSPQGGEQYF.

Only a few counts were recorded for this clone. This may come from a read error, since a much larger clone is one base off. The chain recombines TRBV24-1 with TRBJ2-3; D not resolved. Looked up from germline, CDR1 is KGHDR and CDR2 is SFDVKD. The CDR3 is made up of 15 amino acids. Trimming pared 2 bases from V and 5 bases from J, leaving 13 bases between. The CDR3 sequence: CATSDSGTDKDTQYF. The CDR3 nucleotides read TGTGCCACCAGTGATTCGGGCACCGACAAAGATACGCAGTATTTT.

In regard to this clone: It may be a read error: a sequence one base away is much more abundant. The chain employs TRBV20-1 and TRBJ2-5; 8 bases agree with TRBD1. The CDR3 consists of 14 residues. Germline CDR1 and CDR2: DFQATT and SNEGSKA (reference sequence). This CDR3 is CSARAQTGEESQYF. The CDR3 nucleotides read TGCAGTGCTAGAGCCCAGACAGGGGAAGAGAGCCAGTACTTC.

The chain carries TRBV6-7 and TRBJ1-2; 10 bases fit TRBD1. TRBV6-7 falls under the ORF class, with uncertain function. V was clipped by 1 base and J by 2 bases; unmatched bases: 4. The CDR3 has 16 residues. CDR3 region: CASSYLATGGNYGYTF. CDR3 nucleotides: TGTGCCAGCAGTTACTTAGCGACAGGGGGCAACTATGGCTACACCTTC.

Of note for this clone: This may come from a read error, since a much larger clone is one base off. V is TRBV20-1 and J is TRBJ2-3; 10 nucleotides line up with TRBD2. The CDR3 consists of 16 residues. CDR1 and CDR2 (germline): DFQATT, SNEGSKA (reference sequence). J gave up 4 bases and V 7 bases, and 14 bases lay outside the gene matches. The CDR3 DNA follows: TGCAGTGTCTTCAGAGACGGCAGCGGGGGGGCAGATACGCAGTATTTT. Translation gives CSVFRDGSGGADTQYF.

The chain has TRBV5-8 and TRBJ1-5; no definite D call. Looked up from germline, CDR1 is SGHTS and CDR2 is YDEGEE. The CDR3 length is 15 residues. The V end lost 0 bases, the J end lost 6 bases, and 13 bases lay between the germline ends. This CDR3 is CASSLAREFGQPQHF. Here the CDR3 DNA reads TGTGCCAGCAGCTTGGCCCGGGAATTCGGTCAGCCCCAGCATTTT.